The 20 T cell receptor beta chains reported below all come from one sample, sequenced in a study of human T cells and chemical hapten exposure. TCRdb re-called the RACE reads through MiXCR, storing one row per CDR3 protein. Of 150,000 to 200,000 distinct CDR3 sequences listed, around 13% are singletons. Stated time point: patch test 1, 2 weeks after DPC sensitization. Treatment: therapeutic diphenylcyclopropenone sensitization with weekly scalp DPC. The sequencing here drew on whole blood, taken in connection with sensitization to the hapten diphenylcyclopropenone (DPC). The source is a woman aged 25 to 45 with alopecia areata. Some clones in this sample may be carry-over from other donors' samples.

This clonotype was counted at least ten times. The V and J genes are TRBV20-1 and TRBJ1-6, with D perhaps TRBD1 (5 bases). This CDR3 contains 18 residues. CDR1 is DFQATT, CDR2 SNEGSKA, per germline (reference sequence). The V and J ends lost 0 bases and 0 bases respectively, with 15 bases between them. CDR3: CSARDGAVGSSYNSPLHF. Written as DNA, the CDR3 is TGCAGTGCTAGAGATGGGGCGGTAGGAAGCTCCTATAATTCACCCCTCCACTTT.

This clonotype was recorded at least ten times. This chain connects TRBV6-6 to TRBJ2-2, with 7 bases aligning to TRBD1. CDR1 MNHNY and CDR2 SVGAGI come from the germline V gene (reference sequence). The CDR3 is 21 residues long. Germline trimming cut 6 bases from V and 3 bases from J; bases unmatched to any gene: 25. CDR3 protein: CASRPETRDRVFVGDTGELFF. Here the CDR3 DNA reads TGTGCCAGCAGACCTGAAACCCGGGACAGAGTTTTCGTGGGGGACACCGGGGAGCTGTTTTTT.

The J gene is TRBJ1-4, the V gene TRBV11-2; 9 bases are a match to TRBD1. The CDR3 covers 15 residues. J gave up 7 bases and V 0 bases, and 3 bases lay outside the gene matches. The germline gives CDR1 SGHAT, CDR2 FQNNGV. CDR3 in amino acids: CASSLDWTGVEKLFF. The CDR3 DNA follows: TGTGCCAGCAGCTTAGACTGGACAGGGGTTGAAAAACTGTTTTTT.

The chain is built from TRBV4-1 and TRBJ1-5; 8 nucleotides match TRBD1. CDR3 size: 18 residues. In germline, CDR1 is MGHRA, CDR2 YSYEKL. V lost 1 base to trimming and J lost 3 bases; unmatched junction nucleotides: 11. This CDR3 is CASSQGDRIRRYNQPQHF. The CDR3 bases are TGCGCCAGCAGCCAAGGGGACAGGATAAGGCGATACAATCAGCCCCAGCATTTT.

This clonotype has a handful of counts. The V and J genes are TRBV20-1 and TRBJ2-3; no reliable D call. The germline CDR1 and CDR2 sequences are DFQATT and SNEGSKA (reference sequence). The CDR3 is made up of 12 amino acids. The CDR3 is CSPRSGTDTQYF. The CDR3 bases are TGCAGCCCGCGCAGCGGCACAGATACGCAGTATTTT.

In its sample, this clonotype was seen a few times. The chain joins TRBV7-9 to TRBJ1-5, with 9 bases fitting TRBD1. Per the germline V gene, CDR1 is SEHNR and CDR2 is FQNEAQ (reference sequence). CDR3 length: 18 residues. With V trimmed by 3 bases and J by 1 base, 10 bases remained unmatched. Here the CDR3 DNA reads TGTGCCAGCAGCTTGCAGATGACAGGGGGAGGGAGCAATCAGCCCCAGCATTTT. This gives the protein CASSLQMTGGGSNQPQHF. Filled out from reference TRBV7-9 and TRBJ1-5, the complete variable domain reads DTGVSQNPRHKITKRGQNVTFRCDPISEHNRLYWYRQTLGQGPEFLTYFQNEAQLEKSRLLSDRFSAERPKGSFSTLEIQRTEQGDSAMYLCASSLQMTGGGSNQPQHFGDGTRLSIL.

The chain recombines TRBV6-6 with TRBJ1-1; D ambiguous. In germline, CDR1 is MNHNY, CDR2 SVGAGI (reference sequence). Deletions cut 6 bases from V and 0 bases from J, with 14 bases between. The CDR3 extends over 15 amino acids. The CDR3 DNA reads TGTGCCAGCAGCCCACAGACTACCATGAACACTGAAGCTTTCTTT. Residues: CASSPQTTMNTEAFF.

V gene TRBV30 combines with J gene TRBJ2-1; 7 nucleotides agree with TRBD2. Unmatched junction bases numbered 8, after V lost 5 bases and J lost 4 bases. CDR3 size: 14 residues. Germline CDR1 is GTSNPN and CDR2 is SVGIG (reference sequence). The CDR3 region has the DNA TGTGCCTGGGCCCCCGGGGGGACTTACAATGAGCAGTTCTTC. It is translated as CAWAPGGTYNEQFF.

This clonotype was observed a few times. This chain uses TRBV12-3 or TRBV12-4 with TRBJ2-1; TRBD2 aligns across 15 bases. This CDR3 is 19 amino acids long. V dropped 5 bases and J dropped 0; count of bases not matched to a gene: 8. Written as DNA, the CDR3 is TGTGCCAGCAGTGACTCGGGACTAGCGGGGGGAAGCTCCTACAATGAGCAGTTCTTC. Encoded protein: CASSDSGLAGGSSYNEQFF.

This clonotype occurred a few times. The chain recombines TRBV11-2 with TRBJ2-1; TRBD2 matches at 7 bases. Germline assignment: CDR1 SGHAT and CDR2 FQNNGV. The CDR3 totals 14 residues. The J segment lost 7 bases and the V segment lost 4 bases, leaving 7 bases of the junction unmatched. The CDR3 loop is CASSSPSGGNEQFF. CDR3 nucleotide sequence: TGTGCCAGCAGCTCACCTAGCGGCGGAAATGAGCAGTTCTTC.

This chain uses TRBV6-5 with TRBJ2-3; D perhaps matches TRBD2 (6 bases). V was shortened by 2 bases and J by 2 bases, with 11 bases between the two germline ends. CDR1 MNHEY and CDR2 SVGAGI come from the germline V gene. This CDR3 spans 15 amino acids. The CDR3 nucleotides are TGTGCCAGCAGTTACAGTTGGGGACTCACAGATACGCAGTATTTT. Translating it yields CASSYSWGLTDTQYF.

This chain connects TRBV6-5 to TRBJ2-7, with TRBD1 matching over 9 bases. CDR3 length: 13 residues. The germline CDR1 and CDR2 sequences are MNHEY and SVGAGI. J gave up 9 bases and V 6 bases, and 9 bases lay outside the gene matches. The CDR3 sequence is CASRQDRGSAQYF. The CDR3 DNA is TGTGCCAGCAGACAAGACAGGGGGTCTGCGCAGTACTTC.

This clonotype was observed a handful of times. This chain joins TRBV7-2 and TRBJ2-2; 7 nucleotides line up with TRBD1. V lost 5 bases and J lost 0; bases outside the gene matches: 12. CDR1 is SGHTA, CDR2 FQGNSA, per germline. The CDR3 has 18 residues. The CDR3 DNA sequence: TGTGCCAGCAGCCTTACGGGACAGCGATTCGCGAACACCGGGGAGCTGTTTTTT. Its protein is CASSLTGQRFANTGELFF.

This clonotype was counted at least ten times. This chain joins TRBV7-2 and TRBJ2-7; D not resolved. This CDR3 comprises 14 residues. Trimming left V 1 base short and J 1 base short, with 8 bases between. Germline CDR1 SGHTA, CDR2 FQGNSA. CDR3 DNA: TGTGCCAGCAGCTTAGACTACAATTCCTACGAGCAGTACTTC. Encoded protein: CASSLDYNSYEQYF.

This chain connects TRBV6-2 or TRBV6-3 to TRBJ2-5, with D perhaps being TRBD1 or TRBD2 (5 bases each). Germline V gene data show CDR1 as MNHEY and CDR2 as SVGEGT. CDR3 length: 18 amino acids. Between the trimmed V and J ends, which lost 2 bases and 4 bases, there was a span of 23 bases. CDR3 loop: CASSYPRLRVLRGETQYF. The CDR3 DNA is TGTGCCAGCAGTTACCCCCGTCTCAGGGTTCTTCGGGGAGAGACCCAGTACTTC.

This clonotype was counted a few times. The V call is TRBV6-5, the J call TRBJ2-5; 15 bases map to TRBD2. Germline V gene data show CDR1 as MNHEY and CDR2 as SVGAGI. The CDR3 has 18 residues. Unmatched junction bases numbered 9, after V lost 5 bases and J lost 2 bases. The CDR3 DNA follows: TGTGCCAGCAGTCTACCGGGACTAGCGGGAGGAGGACAAGAGACCCAGTACTTC. It translates to CASSLPGLAGGGQETQYF.

The table lists this clonotype with a few counts. This chain links TRBV7-8 with TRBJ2-1; D perhaps matches TRBD2 (6 bases). Trimming shortened V by 2 bases and J by 4 bases, and 15 bases separated the two germline ends. Germline CDR1 SGHVS, CDR2 FQNEAQ. This CDR3 is 16 amino acids long. The CDR3 DNA reads TGTGCCAGCAGCTTAAGAGGGAGGACCGGTTACAATGAGCAGTTCTTC. Translation gives CASSLRGRTGYNEQFF.

This chain uses TRBV6-5 with TRBJ2-7; TRBD1 is a possible D gene (6 bases). The CDR3 totals 13 residues. Trimming shortened V by 0 bases and J by 5 bases, and 8 bases separated the two germline ends. The germline gives CDR1 MNHEY, CDR2 SVGAGI. The CDR3 DNA sequence: TGTGCCAGCAGTTACTCGTACAGGGACGAGCAGTACTTC. As protein: CASSYSYRDEQYF.

This clonotype was seen a few times. The chain uses TRBV5-1 and TRBJ2-2; TRBD1 aligns across 9 bases. J lost 2 bases, V lost 2 bases, and 1 base had no gene match. Germline CDR1 is SGHRS and CDR2 is YFSETQ. CDR3 length: 15 amino acids. The CDR3 here is CASSLQGANTGELFF. CDR3 bases: TGCGCCAGCAGCTTACAGGGGGCTAACACCGGGGAGCTGTTTTTT.

This clonotype was seen a few times. The V and J genes are TRBV29-1 and TRBJ2-7; 8 bases match TRBD1. This CDR3 spans 13 amino acids. Per the germline V gene, CDR1 is SQVTM and CDR2 is ANQGSEA. V was pared by 6 bases and J by 2 bases, with 6 bases of the junction left unmatched. The CDR3 region is CSVTGGRTYEQYF. Here the CDR3 DNA reads TGCAGCGTCACAGGGGGAAGAACCTACGAGCAGTACTTC.